The rows below give T cell receptor beta chains drawn from one sample of a study of shared clonotypes between healthy human individuals. Using immunoSEQ multiplex PCR, the repertoire was profiled, and TCRdb retains in-frame clones only, with some absent. The sample holds 2 million to 2.5 million clones, 85% to 95% seen once. The sequenced sample consisted of naive CD4+ T cells from PBMCs. Receptors were obtained from a man between 18 and 35 years old in good health. Some clones in this sample may be carry-over from other donors' samples. Each CDR3 is given with its conserved first and last residue. D genes are given only for firm matches.

d_call,j_call,v_call,cdr3_nt,cdr3_aa
.,TRBJ1-1,TRBV28,TGTGCCAGCAGTCCAGATCCTTCTGAAGCTTTCTTT,CASSPDPSEAFF
.,TRBJ2-7,TRBV7-3,TGTGCCAGCAGCCAACTAGGGGGGGCATTCTACGAGCAGTACTTC,CASSQLGGAFYEQYF
TRBD1,TRBJ1-5,TRBV28,TGTGCCAGCAGTCAACAGACAGGGGGGAGCAATCAGCCCCAGCATTTT,CASSQQTGGSNQPQHF
.,TRBJ2-3,TRBV5-1,TGCGCCAGCAGCTCCTTACCAACAGATACGCAGTATTTT,CASSSLPTDTQYF
TRBD2,TRBJ2-3,TRBV13,TGTGCCAGCAGCTCCGGACTAGCGGGAGGAAGCACAGATACGCAGTATTTT,CASSSGLAGGSTDTQYF
.,TRBJ1-3,TRBV11-2,TGTGCCAGCAGCTTAGGGCCCGGAGGCGGAAACACCATATATTTT,CASSLGPGGGNTIYF
.,TRBJ2-7,TRBV11-2,TGTGCCAGCAGCTTCCCCCCCAGGGGCCTCTCCTACGAGCAGTACTTC,CASSFPPRGLSYEQYF
.,TRBJ2-3,TRBV7-9,TGTGCCAGCAGCCTCACAGGGTCCATCACAGATACGCAGTATTTT,CASSLTGSITDTQYF
.,TRBJ2-7,TRBV7-2,TGTGCCAGCAGCTCGACCGTCTACGAGCAGTACTTC,CASSSTVYEQYF
TRBD1,TRBJ1-1,TRBV18,TGTGCCAGCGGACAGGGGTCGAACACTGAAGCTTTCTTT,CASGQGSNTEAFF
.,TRBJ1-2,TRBV18,TGTGCCAGCTCACCAGGGCAGGGCAAGGGCGGCTACACCTTC,CASSPGQGKGGYTF
TRBD2,TRBJ2-7,TRBV7-2,TGTGCCAGCAGCCCCGGGACTAGCGGACATTACGAGCAGTACTTC,CASSPGTSGHYEQYF
TRBD1,TRBJ2-7,TRBV11-2,TGTGCCAGCAGCTTAGGACAGGGGACCTTCTACGAGCAGTACTTC,CASSLGQGTFYEQYF